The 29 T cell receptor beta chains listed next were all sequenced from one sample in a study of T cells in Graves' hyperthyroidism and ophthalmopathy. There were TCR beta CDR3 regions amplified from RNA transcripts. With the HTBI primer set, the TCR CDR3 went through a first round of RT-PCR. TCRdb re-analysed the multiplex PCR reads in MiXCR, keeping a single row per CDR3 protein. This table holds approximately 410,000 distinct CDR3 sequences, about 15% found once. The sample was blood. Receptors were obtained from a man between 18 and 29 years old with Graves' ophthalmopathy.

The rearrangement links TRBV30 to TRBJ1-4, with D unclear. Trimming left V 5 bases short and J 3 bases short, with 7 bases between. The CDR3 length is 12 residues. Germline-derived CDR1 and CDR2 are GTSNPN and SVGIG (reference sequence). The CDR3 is CAWEGSNEKLFF. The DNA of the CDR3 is TGTGCCTGGGAGGGCTCTAATGAAAAACTGTTTTTT.

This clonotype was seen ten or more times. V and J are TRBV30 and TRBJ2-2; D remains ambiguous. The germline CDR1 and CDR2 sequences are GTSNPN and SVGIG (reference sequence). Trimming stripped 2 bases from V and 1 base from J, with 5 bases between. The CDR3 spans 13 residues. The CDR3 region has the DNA TGTGCCTGGAGTCTAAAGAACACCGGGGAGCTGTTTTTT. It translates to CAWSLKNTGELFF.

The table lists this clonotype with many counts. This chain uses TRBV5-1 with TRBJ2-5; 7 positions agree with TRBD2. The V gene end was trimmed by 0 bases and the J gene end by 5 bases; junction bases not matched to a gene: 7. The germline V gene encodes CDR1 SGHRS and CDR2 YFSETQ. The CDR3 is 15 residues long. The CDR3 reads CASSLAWTRVETQYF. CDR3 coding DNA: TGCGCCAGCAGCTTGGCCTGGACTAGAGTGGAGACCCAGTACTTC.

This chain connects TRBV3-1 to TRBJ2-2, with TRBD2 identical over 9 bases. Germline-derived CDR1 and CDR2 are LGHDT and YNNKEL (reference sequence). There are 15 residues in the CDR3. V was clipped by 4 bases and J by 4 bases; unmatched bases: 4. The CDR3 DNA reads TGTGCCAGCAGCCCGGTAGCGGGAGTCACCGGGGAGCTGTTTTTT. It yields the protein CASSPVAGVTGELFF. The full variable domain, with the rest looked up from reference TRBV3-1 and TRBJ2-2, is DTAVSQTPKYLVTQMGNDKSIKCEQNLGHDTMYWYKQDSKKFLKIMFSYNNKELIINETVPNRFSPKSPDKAHLNLHINSLELGDSAVYFCASSPVAGVTGELFFGEGSRLTVL.

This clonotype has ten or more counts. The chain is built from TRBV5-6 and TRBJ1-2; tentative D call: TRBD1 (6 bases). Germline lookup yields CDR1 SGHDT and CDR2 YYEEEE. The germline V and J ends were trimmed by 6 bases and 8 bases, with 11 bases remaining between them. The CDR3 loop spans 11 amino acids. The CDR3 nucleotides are TGTGCCAGCACTACAGGGTTCGGCTACACCTTC. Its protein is CASTTGFGYTF.

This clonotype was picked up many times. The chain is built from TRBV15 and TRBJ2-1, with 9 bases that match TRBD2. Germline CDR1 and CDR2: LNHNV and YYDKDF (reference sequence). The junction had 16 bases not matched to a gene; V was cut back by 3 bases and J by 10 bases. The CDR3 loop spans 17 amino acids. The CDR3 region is CATSRPKRGENNREQFF. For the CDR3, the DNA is TGTGCCACCAGCAGGCCTAAGCGGGGGGAAAATAACAGGGAGCAGTTCTTC.

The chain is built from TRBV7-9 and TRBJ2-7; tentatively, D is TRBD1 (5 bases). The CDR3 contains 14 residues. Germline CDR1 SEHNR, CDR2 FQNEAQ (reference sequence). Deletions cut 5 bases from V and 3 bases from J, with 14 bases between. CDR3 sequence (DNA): TGTGCCAGCAGCCAGAACTGGGGCCTCTACGAGCAGTACTTC. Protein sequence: CASSQNWGLYEQYF.

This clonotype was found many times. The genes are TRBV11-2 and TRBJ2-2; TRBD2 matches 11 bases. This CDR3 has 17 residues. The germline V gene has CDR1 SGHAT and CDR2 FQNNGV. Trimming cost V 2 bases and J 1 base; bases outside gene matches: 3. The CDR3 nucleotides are TGTGCCAGCAGCTTAACTAGCGGGGGTTTGAACACCGGGGAGCTGTTTTTT. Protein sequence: CASSLTSGGLNTGELFF.

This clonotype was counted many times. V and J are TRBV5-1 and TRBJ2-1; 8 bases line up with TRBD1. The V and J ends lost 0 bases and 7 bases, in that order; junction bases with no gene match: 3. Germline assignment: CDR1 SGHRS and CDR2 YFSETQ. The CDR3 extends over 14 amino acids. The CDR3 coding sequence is TGCGCCAGCAGCTTGGGACAGGGGACGAATGAGCAGTTCTTC. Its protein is CASSLGQGTNEQFF.

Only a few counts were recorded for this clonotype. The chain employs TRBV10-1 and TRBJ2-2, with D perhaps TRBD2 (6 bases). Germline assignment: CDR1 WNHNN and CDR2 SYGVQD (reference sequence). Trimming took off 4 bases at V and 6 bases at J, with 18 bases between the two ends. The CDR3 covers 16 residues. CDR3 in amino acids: CASSARSGVRSGELFF. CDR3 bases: TGCGCCAGCAGTGCCCGGTCGGGGGTCAGGTCCGGGGAGCTGTTTTTT.

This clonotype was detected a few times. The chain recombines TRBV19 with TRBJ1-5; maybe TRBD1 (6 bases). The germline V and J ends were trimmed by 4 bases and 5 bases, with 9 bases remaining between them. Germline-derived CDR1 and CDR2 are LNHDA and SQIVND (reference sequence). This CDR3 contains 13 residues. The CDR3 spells CASSRDTDQPQHF. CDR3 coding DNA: TGTGCCAGTAGTAGGGACACCGATCAGCCCCAGCATTTT.

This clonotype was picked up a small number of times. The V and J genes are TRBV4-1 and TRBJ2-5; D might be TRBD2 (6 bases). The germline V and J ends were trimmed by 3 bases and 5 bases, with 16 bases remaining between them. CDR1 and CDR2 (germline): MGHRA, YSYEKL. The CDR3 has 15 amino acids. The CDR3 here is CASSQFTRGRETQYF. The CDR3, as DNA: TGCGCCAGCAGCCAGTTCACCCGAGGGAGGGAGACCCAGTACTTC.

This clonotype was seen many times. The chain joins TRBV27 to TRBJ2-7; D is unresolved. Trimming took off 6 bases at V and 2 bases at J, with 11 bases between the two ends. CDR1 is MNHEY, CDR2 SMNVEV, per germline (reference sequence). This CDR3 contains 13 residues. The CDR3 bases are TGTGCCAGCAGCCGGACGGGCGCCTACGAGCAGTACTTC. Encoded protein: CASSRTGAYEQYF.

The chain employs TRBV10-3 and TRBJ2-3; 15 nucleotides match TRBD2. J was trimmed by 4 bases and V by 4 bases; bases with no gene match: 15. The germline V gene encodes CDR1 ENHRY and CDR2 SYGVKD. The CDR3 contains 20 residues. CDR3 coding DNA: TGTGCCATCAGTGGCCTCGGACTAGCGGGGGGGCCTCGCGTGGCAGATACGCAGTATTTT. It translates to CAISGLGLAGGPRVADTQYF.

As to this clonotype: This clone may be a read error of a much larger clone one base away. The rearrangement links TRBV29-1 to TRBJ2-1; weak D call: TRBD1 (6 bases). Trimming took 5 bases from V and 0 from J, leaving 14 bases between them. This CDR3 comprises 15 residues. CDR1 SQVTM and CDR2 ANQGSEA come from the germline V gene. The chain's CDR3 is CSVSGVLSSYNEQFF. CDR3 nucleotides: TGCAGCGTTTCAGGGGTTCTAAGCTCCTACAATGAGCAGTTCTTC.

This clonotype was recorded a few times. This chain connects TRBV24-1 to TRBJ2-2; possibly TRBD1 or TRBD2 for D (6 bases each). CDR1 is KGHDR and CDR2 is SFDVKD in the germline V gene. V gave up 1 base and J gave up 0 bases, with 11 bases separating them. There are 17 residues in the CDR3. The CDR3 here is CATSDLKGGPNTGELFF. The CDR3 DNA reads TGTGCCACCAGTGATTTAAAGGGGGGCCCGAACACCGGGGAGCTGTTTTTT.

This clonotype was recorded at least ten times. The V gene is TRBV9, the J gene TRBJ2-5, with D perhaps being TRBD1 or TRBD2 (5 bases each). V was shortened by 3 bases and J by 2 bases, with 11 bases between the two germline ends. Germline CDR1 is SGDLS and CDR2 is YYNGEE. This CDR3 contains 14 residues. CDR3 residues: CASSAGTQQETQYF. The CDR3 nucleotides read TGTGCCAGCAGCGCCGGGACGCAACAAGAGACCCAGTACTTC. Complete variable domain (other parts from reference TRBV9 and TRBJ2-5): DSGVTQTPKHLITATGQRVTLRCSPRSGDLSVYWYQQSLDQGLQFLIQYYNGEERAKGNILERFSAQQFPDLHSELNLSSLELGDSALYFCASSAGTQQETQYFGPGTRLLVL.

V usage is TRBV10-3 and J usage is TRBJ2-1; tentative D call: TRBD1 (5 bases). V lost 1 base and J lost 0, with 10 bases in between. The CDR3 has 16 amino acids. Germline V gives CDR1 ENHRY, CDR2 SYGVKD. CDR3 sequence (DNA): TGTGCCATCAGTGAGTTAGGAACAGGCTCCTACAATGAGCAGTTCTTC. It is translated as CAISELGTGSYNEQFF.

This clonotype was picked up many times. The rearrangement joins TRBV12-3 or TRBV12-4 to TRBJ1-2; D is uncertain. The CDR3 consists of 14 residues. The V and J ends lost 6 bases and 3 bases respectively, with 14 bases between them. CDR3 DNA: TGTGCCAGCAGCCGCGCCGGGATTTACTATGGCTACACCTTC. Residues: CASSRAGIYYGYTF.

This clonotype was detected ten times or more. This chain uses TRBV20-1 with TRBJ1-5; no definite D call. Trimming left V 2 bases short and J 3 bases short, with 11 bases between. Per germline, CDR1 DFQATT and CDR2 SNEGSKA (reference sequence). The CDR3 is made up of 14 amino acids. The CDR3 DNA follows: TGCAGTGCTAGATTAGGCAGCATCAATCAGCCCCAGCATTTT. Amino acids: CSARLGSINQPQHF.

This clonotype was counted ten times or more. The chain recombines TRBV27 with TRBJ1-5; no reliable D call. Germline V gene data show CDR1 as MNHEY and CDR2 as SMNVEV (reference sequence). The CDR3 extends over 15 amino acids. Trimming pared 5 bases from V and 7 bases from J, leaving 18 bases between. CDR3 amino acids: CASSQDPRQAQPQHF. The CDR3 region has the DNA TGTGCCAGCAGTCAGGACCCCCGTCAAGCGCAGCCCCAGCATTTT.

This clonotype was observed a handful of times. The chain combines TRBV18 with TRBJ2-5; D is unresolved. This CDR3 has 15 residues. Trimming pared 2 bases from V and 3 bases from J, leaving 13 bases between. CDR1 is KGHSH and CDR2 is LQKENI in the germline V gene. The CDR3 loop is CASSPGFASEETQYF. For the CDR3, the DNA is TGTGCCAGCTCACCAGGGTTTGCCAGTGAAGAGACCCAGTACTTC.

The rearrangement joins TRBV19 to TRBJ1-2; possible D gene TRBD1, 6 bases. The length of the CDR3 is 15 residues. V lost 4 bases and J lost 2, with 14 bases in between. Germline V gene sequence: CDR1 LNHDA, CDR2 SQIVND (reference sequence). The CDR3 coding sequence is TGTGCCAGTAGTACATCAGCGCAGGGGAACTATGGCTACACCTTC. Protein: CASSTSAQGNYGYTF.

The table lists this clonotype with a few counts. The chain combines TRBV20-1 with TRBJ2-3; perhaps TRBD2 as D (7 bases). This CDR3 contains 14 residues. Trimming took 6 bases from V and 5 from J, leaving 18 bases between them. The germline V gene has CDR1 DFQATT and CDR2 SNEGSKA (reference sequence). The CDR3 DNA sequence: TGCAGTGCACCAGTGGGGGGGCCGGAAGATACGCAGTATTTT. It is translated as CSAPVGGPEDTQYF.

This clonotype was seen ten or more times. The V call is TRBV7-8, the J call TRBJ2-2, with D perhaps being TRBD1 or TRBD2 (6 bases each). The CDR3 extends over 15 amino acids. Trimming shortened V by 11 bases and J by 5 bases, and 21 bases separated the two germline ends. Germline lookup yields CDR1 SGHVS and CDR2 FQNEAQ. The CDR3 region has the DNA TGTGCCTCCTCCCCCGGGGGCGCTAATACCGGGGAGCTGTTTTTT. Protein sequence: CASSPGGANTGELFF.

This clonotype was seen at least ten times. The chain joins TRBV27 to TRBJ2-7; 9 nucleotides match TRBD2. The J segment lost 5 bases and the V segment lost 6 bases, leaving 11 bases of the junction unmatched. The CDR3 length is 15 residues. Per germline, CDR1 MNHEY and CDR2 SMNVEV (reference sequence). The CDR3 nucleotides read TGTGCCAGCAGCCTTGGTGGGCTAGCGGGGCACGAGCAGTACTTC. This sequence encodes CASSLGGLAGHEQYF.

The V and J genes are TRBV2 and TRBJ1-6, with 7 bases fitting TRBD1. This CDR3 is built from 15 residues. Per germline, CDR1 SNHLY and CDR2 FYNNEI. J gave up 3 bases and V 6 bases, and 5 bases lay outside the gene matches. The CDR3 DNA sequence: TGTGCCAGCAGACAGGGGTTGATCTATAATTCACCCCTCCACTTT. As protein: CASRQGLIYNSPLHF.

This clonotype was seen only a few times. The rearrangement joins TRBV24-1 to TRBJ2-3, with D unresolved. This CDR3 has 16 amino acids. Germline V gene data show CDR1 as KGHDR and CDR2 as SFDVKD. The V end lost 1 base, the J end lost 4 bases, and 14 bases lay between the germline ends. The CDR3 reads CATSDFGWRDPDTQYF. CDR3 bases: TGTGCCACCAGTGATTTCGGGTGGAGAGACCCAGATACGCAGTATTTT.

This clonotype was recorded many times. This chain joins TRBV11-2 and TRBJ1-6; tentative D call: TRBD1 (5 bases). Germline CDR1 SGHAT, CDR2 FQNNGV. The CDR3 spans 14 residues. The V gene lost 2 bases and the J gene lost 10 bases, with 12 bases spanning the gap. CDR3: CASSLLQGGSPLHF. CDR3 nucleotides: TGTGCCAGCAGCTTACTTCAGGGAGGATCACCCCTCCACTTT.